The 21 T cell receptor beta chains in this list originate from one sample, sequenced in a study of early T cells in non-severe SARS-CoV-2 infection. A single record per CDR3 protein comes from TCRdb applying MiXCR to the 5' RACE reads. The data contain around 68,000 distinct CDR3 sequences, 5.9% of them singletons. Sequencing used whole blood, obtained at baseline. Every receptor here comes from an adult who was a healthcare worker with PCR-confirmed SARS-CoV-2 infection or an uninfected control (not recorded which).

In its sample, this clonotype was seen a few times. The chain uses TRBV20-1 and TRBJ2-5; 10 bases map to TRBD1. CDR1 is DFQATT and CDR2 is SNEGSKA in the germline V gene (reference sequence). Trimming at V came to 6 bases and at J to 3 bases, leaving 10 bases not matched to a gene. The CDR3 sequence is 15 residues long. This CDR3 is CSAKDRGRAEETQYF. CDR3 coding DNA: TGCAGTGCGAAAGACAGGGGGCGGGCAGAAGAGACCCAGTACTTC.

The chain couples TRBV10-3 to TRBJ1-5, with no clear D. The CDR3 has 15 residues. The germline gives CDR1 ENHRY, CDR2 SYGVKD. V lost 0 bases and J 2 bases, leaving 8 bases between the germline ends. The CDR3 sequence is CAISESILGNQPQHF. DNA of the CDR3: TGTGCCATCAGTGAGTCTATTTTGGGCAATCAGCCCCAGCATTTT.

A few counts support this clonotype. V and J are TRBV7-2 and TRBJ2-5, with 9 bases fitting TRBD2. With V trimmed by 1 base and J by 2 bases, 5 bases remained unmatched. CDR1 and CDR2 (germline): SGHTA, FQGNSA. CDR3 length: 16 residues. The CDR3 nucleotides read TGTGCCAGCAGCTTAGTGGCGGGAGGGCTACAAGAGACCCAGTACTTC. Protein product: CASSLVAGGLQETQYF.

The chain uses TRBV7-4 and TRBJ2-1; 9 bases match TRBD2. From germline, CDR1 is SGHVT and CDR2 SQSDAQ. The CDR3 totals 17 residues. Losses at the gene ends were 4 bases for V and 2 bases for J; bases not matched to a gene: 9. As DNA, the CDR3 is TGTGCCAGCAGCTCCCTCTCGACTAGCGGAGCCTACAATGAGCAGTTCTTC. As protein: CASSSLSTSGAYNEQFF.

There are a few counts of this clonotype. The rearrangement joins TRBV7-9 to TRBJ1-2; no definite D call. V was shortened by 1 base and J by 2 bases, with 11 bases between the two germline ends. Germline V gene sequence: CDR1 SEHNR, CDR2 FQNEAQ (reference sequence). This CDR3 is 15 amino acids long. CDR3 DNA sequence: TGTGCCAGCAGCTTAGAATCGACGGCGAACTATGGCTACACCTTC. It codes for CASSLESTANYGYTF.

This clonotype has more than one count but fewer than ten. The V gene is TRBV24-1, the J gene TRBJ2-3; possibly TRBD2 for D (5 bases). Germline assignment: CDR1 KGHDR and CDR2 SFDVKD. V was shortened by 3 bases and J by 6 bases, with 18 bases between the two germline ends. The CDR3 contains 16 residues. In DNA, the CDR3 is TGTGCCACCAGTGATGACTATAGCGATCGTGCGGATACGCAGTATTTT. Its translation: CATSDDYSDRADTQYF.

V and J are TRBV12-3 or TRBV12-4 and TRBJ2-6; D not resolved. Deletions cut 6 bases from V and 0 bases from J, with 6 bases between. The CDR3 spans 14 residues. The CDR3 sequence is CASRLSSGANVLTF. Written as DNA, the CDR3 is TGTGCCAGCAGACTTAGCTCTGGGGCCAACGTCCTGACTTTC.

At least ten counts were recorded for this clonotype. This chain links TRBV4-1 with TRBJ1-2; 7 bases agree with TRBD1. V lost 0 bases and J lost 3; bases outside the gene matches: 4. The CDR3 spans 15 residues. CDR1 and CDR2 from the germline V gene are MGHRA and YSYEKL. The CDR3 loop is CASSQESRGDYGYTF. The CDR3 DNA is TGCGCCAGCAGCCAAGAGTCCAGGGGGGACTATGGCTACACCTTC.

This clonotype has a count of ten or more. The V and J genes are TRBV19 and TRBJ1-2; 7 bases fit TRBD1. Germline V gene data show CDR1 as LNHDA and CDR2 as SQIVND (reference sequence). CDR3 length equals 15 residues. The ends lost 6 bases at V and 4 bases at J; junction bases unmatched: 11. CDR3 coding DNA: TGTGCCAGTAGAGATGCAGGGGGAAGGGGCTATGGCTACACCTTC. Amino acids: CASRDAGGRGYGYTF.

This chain links TRBV7-9 with TRBJ2-7; D ambiguous. V lost 4 bases and J 6 bases, leaving 10 bases between the germline ends. Germline loops: CDR1 SEHNR, CDR2 FQNEAQ (reference sequence). The CDR3 loop spans 12 amino acids. In DNA, the CDR3 is TGTGCCAGCAGCTCTGTCCTATTCGAGCAGTACTTC. This gives the protein CASSSVLFEQYF.

This clonotype was counted a few times. The chain joins TRBV28 to TRBJ1-1; D gene unclear. From germline, CDR1 is MDHEN and CDR2 SYDVKM. This CDR3 has 14 amino acids. The V gene lost 1 base and the J gene lost 4 bases, with 10 bases spanning the gap. The CDR3 DNA sequence: TGTGCCAGCAGTTTATATCTTTTTGGCACTGAAGCTTTCTTT. This sequence encodes CASSLYLFGTEAFF.

Points on this clonotype: A read error may be the cause here, since a much bigger clone is one base away. Here the CDR3 reads CGSSLERSNQPQHF. CDR3 nucleotides: TGTGGCAGCAGCTTAGAGCGGAGCAATCAGCCCCAGCATTTT. V gene TRBV7-9 combines with J gene TRBJ1-5, with D unresolved. Germline assignment: CDR1 SEHNR and CDR2 FQNEAQ (reference sequence). This CDR3 spans 14 amino acids.

This clonotype has at least ten counts. V is TRBV19 and J is TRBJ2-1; TRBD2 matches at 13 bases. CDR1 LNHDA and CDR2 SQIVND come from the germline V gene (reference sequence). There are 14 residues in the CDR3. The V and J ends lost 8 bases and 5 bases, in that order; junction bases with no gene match: 3. Here the CDR3 DNA reads TGTGCCAGTGGAGGACTAGCGGGGGACAATGAGCAGTTCTTC. This codes for CASGGLAGDNEQFF.

This clonotype was picked up one time. This may stem from a read error, because a much larger clone lies one nucleotide away. The V gene is TRBV20-1, the J gene TRBJ2-3, with 8 bases matching TRBD1. The CDR3 contains 16 residues. V shed 1 base and J 0 bases; nucleotides not matched to a gene: 6. The germline V gene encodes CDR1 DFQATT and CDR2 SNEGSKA (reference sequence). CDR3 amino acids: CSARGEQGESTDTQYF. CDR3 bases: TGCAGTGCTAGAGGGGAACAGGGGGAAAGCACAGATACGCAGTATTTT.

The rearrangement uses TRBV12-3 or TRBV12-4 and TRBJ1-3, with 9 bases matching TRBD1. The CDR3 runs to 15 residues. With 8 bases clipped from V and 3 bases from J, the junction kept 8 bases outside the gene matches. The CDR3 nucleotides read TGTGCCAGCCGACTACAGGGGGCGCTTGGAAACACCATATATTTT. It is translated as CASRLQGALGNTIYF.

This chain uses TRBV10-3 with TRBJ2-1; D is possibly TRBD1 (6 bases). V was clipped by 3 bases and J by 7 bases, with 13 bases between them. Germline CDR1 reads ENHRY; CDR2 reads SYGVKD. The CDR3 is 14 residues long. The CDR3 is CAISDLGAMNEQFF. CDR3 nucleotide sequence: TGTGCCATCAGTGACTTGGGGGCGATGAATGAGCAGTTCTTC.

This clonotype was seen many times. J is TRBJ2-1 and V is TRBV4-2, with 9 bases fitting TRBD2. The germline gives CDR1 LGHNA, CDR2 YNFKEQ. CDR3 length equals 14 residues. Trimming cost V 6 bases and J 6 bases; bases outside gene matches: 6. The CDR3 reads CASRGAGGPNEQFF. In DNA form, the CDR3 reads TGTGCCAGCAGGGGAGCGGGAGGCCCCAATGAGCAGTTCTTC.

In this sample, this clonotype turned up a few times. The CDR3 sequence is CASSLDGSYYEQYF. The DNA for the CDR3 is TGTGCCAGCAGCCTGGACGGTTCCTACTACGAGCAGTACTTC. The chain uses TRBV27 and TRBJ2-7; unclear D gene. Germline loops: CDR1 MNHEY, CDR2 SMNVEV (reference sequence). The CDR3 has 14 residues. V was cut by 6 bases and J by 3 bases, with 15 bases left in between.

This clonotype was seen ten or more times. The chain links TRBV10-3 to TRBJ2-7, with D possibly being TRBD1 (6 bases). The CDR3 is 11 amino acids. Germline V lookup: CDR1 ENHRY, CDR2 SYGVKD. V lost 4 bases to trimming and J lost 7 bases, with 8 bases between them. The CDR3 reads CAISGDTEQYF. DNA of the CDR3: TGTGCCATCAGTGGGGACACAGAGCAGTACTTC.

This clonotype was picked up a small number of times. This rearrangement joins TRBV5-1 to TRBJ2-1; no clear D gene. The CDR3 loop spans 14 amino acids. Trimming removed 0 bases at V and 2 bases at J, with 6 bases between. The germline V gene has CDR1 SGHRS and CDR2 YFSETQ. The CDR3 spells CASSLDSAYNEQFF. The DNA of the CDR3 is TGCGCCAGCAGCTTGGACTCCGCCTACAATGAGCAGTTCTTC.

In its sample, this clonotype was seen many times. V and J are TRBV28 and TRBJ1-2; 7 bases align to TRBD1. Unmatched junction bases numbered 14, after V lost 6 bases and J lost 4 bases. The CDR3 totals 16 residues. CDR1 and CDR2 (germline): MDHEN, SYDVKM. CDR3 loop: CASSQPQGDAAYGYTF. For the CDR3, the DNA is TGTGCCAGCAGCCAACCGCAGGGGGACGCCGCCTATGGCTACACCTTC.